This record concerns one T cell receptor beta chain sequence. The antigen remains unidentified. TCRdb re-derived calls from the reads in MiXCR, one entry per CDR3 protein. The table lists around 450,000 distinct CDR3 sequences, 25% to 40% of them singletons, with roughly an eighth in the top ten. The CDR3 is 16 residues long. Germline lookup yields CDR1 SGHTA and CDR2 FQGNSA. V lost 5 bases and J lost 7; bases outside the gene matches: 13. The data are from a study of T cell repertoires in cytomegalovirus infection. Study summary: Matching HLA type and CMV infection were both indicated by public TCR beta signatures. Broader study findings: CMV-specific HLA-C-restricted TCR beta clonotypes dominated the ex vivo response.

The sequence derives from a human donor in good health (CMV status not recorded). Some clones in this sample may be carry-over from other donors' samples. The sample was PBMCs. The rearrangement joins TRBV7-2 to TRBJ2-5; TRBD2 matches 10 bases. The CDR3 reads CASSQGGLAGVGTQYF. DNA for the CDR3: TGTGCCAGCAGCCAAGGGGGGCTAGCGGGGGTAGGGACCCAGTACTTC.